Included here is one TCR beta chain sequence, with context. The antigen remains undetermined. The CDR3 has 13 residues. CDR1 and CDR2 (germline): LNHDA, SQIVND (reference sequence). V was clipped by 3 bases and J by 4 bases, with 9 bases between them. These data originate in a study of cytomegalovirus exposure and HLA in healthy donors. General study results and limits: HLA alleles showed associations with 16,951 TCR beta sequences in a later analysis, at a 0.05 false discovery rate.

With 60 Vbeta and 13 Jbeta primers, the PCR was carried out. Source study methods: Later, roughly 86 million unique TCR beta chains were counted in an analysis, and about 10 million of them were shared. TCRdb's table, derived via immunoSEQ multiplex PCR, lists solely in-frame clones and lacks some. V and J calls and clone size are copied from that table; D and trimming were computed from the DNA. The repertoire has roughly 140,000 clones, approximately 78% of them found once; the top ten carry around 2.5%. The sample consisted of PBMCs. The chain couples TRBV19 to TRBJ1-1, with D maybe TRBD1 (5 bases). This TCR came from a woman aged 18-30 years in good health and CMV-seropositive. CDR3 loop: CASSMGEGTEAFF. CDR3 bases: TGTGCCAGTAGTATGGGGGAGGGCACTGAAGCTTTCTTT.